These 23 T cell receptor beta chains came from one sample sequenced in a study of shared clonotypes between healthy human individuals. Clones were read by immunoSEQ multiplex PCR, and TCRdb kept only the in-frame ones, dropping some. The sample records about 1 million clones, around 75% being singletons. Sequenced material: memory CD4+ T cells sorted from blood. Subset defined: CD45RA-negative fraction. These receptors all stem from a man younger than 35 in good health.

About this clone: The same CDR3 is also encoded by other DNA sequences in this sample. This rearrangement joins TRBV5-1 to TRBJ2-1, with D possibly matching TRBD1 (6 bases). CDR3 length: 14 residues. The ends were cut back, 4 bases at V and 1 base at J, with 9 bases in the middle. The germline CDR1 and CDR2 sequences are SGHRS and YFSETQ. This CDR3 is CASSPGQSYNEQFF. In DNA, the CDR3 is TGCGCCAGCAGCCCCGGACAGTCCTACAATGAGCAGTTCTTC.

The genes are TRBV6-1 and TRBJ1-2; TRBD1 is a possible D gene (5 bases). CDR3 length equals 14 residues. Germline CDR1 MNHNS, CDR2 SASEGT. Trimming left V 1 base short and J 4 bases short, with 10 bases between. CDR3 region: CASSEDGGGYGYTF. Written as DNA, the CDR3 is TGTGCCAGCAGTGAAGATGGTGGGGGCTATGGCTACACCTTC.

DNA of the CDR3: TGTGCCAGTTCCAGGGGGACTGAAATGAGGGAGACCCAGTACTTC. It codes for CASSRGTEMRETQYF. The chain joins TRBV19 to TRBJ2-5; D is possibly TRBD1 (7 bases). The V gene lost 8 bases and the J gene lost 5 bases, with 21 bases spanning the gap. This CDR3 region has 15 residues. Looked up from germline, CDR1 is LNHDA and CDR2 is SQIVND (reference sequence).

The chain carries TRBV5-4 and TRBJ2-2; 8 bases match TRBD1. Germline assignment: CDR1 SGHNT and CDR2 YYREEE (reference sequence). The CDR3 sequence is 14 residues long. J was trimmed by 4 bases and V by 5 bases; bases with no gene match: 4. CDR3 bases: TGTGCCAGCAGGGGTACAGGGGGCACCGGGGAGCTGTTTTTT. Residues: CASRGTGGTGELFF.

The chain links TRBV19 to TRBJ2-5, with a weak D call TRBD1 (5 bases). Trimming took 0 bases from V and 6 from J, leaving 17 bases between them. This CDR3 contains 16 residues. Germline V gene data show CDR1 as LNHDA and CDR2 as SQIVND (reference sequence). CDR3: CASSIEGRASLKTQYF. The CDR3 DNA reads TGTGCCAGTAGTATAGAGGGCAGGGCATCCTTAAAGACCCAGTACTTC.

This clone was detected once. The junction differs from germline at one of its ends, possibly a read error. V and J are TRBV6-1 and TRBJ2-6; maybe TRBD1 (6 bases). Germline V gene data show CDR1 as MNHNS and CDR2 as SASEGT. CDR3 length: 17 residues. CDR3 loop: CASREGQIYSGANVLTF. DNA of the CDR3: TGTGCCAGCAGGGAAGGACAGATCTACTCTGGGGCCAACGTCCTGACTTTC.

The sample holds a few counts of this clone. The CDR3 region is CASSGTGGSTEAFF. In nucleotides, the CDR3 is TGTGCCAGCAGCGGTACAGGGGGGAGCACTGAAGCTTTCTTT. The genes are TRBV14 and TRBJ1-1, with TRBD1 matching 8 bases. V shed 5 bases, J shed 4 bases, and the junction held 6 bases outside the gene matches. Per germline, CDR1 SGHDN and CDR2 FVKESK. The CDR3 spans 14 residues.

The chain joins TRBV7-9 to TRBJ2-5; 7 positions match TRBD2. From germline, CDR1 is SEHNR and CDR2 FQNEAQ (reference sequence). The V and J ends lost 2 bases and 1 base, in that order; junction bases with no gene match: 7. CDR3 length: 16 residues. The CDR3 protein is CASSLIAGVIQETQYF. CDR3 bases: TGTGCCAGCAGCTTAATTGCGGGGGTGATCCAAGAGACCCAGTACTTC.

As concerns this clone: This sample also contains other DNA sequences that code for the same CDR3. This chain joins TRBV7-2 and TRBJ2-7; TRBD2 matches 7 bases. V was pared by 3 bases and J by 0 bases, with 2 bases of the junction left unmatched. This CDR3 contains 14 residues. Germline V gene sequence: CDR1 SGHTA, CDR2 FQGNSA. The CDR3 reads CASSLGGTSYEQYF. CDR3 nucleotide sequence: TGTGCCAGCAGCTTGGGGGGGACCTCCTACGAGCAGTACTTC.

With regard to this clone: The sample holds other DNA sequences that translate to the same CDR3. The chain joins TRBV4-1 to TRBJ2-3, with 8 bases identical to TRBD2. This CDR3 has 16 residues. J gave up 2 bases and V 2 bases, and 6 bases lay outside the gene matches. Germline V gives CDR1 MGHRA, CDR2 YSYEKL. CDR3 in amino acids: CASSQRTSGYTDTQYF. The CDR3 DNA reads TGCGCCAGCAGCCAACGTACTAGCGGCTACACAGATACGCAGTATTTT.

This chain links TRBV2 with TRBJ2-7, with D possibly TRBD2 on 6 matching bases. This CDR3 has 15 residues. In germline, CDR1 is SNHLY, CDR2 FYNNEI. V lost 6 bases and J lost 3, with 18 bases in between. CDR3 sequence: CASSSGGGGLYEQYF. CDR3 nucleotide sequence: TGTGCCAGCAGCTCCGGTGGGGGAGGCCTCTACGAGCAGTACTTC.

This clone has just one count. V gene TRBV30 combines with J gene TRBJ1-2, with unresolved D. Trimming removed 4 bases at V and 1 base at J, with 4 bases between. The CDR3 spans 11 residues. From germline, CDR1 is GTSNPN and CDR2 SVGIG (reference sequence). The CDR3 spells CAWNVNYGYTF. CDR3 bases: TGTGCCTGGAATGTTAACTATGGCTACACCTTC. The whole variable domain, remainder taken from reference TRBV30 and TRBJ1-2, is SQTIHQWPATLVQPVGSPLSLECTVEGTSNPNLYWYRQAAGRGLQLLFYSVGIGQISSEVPQNLSASRPQDRQFILSSKKLLLSDSGFYLCAWNVNYGYTFGSGTRLTVV.

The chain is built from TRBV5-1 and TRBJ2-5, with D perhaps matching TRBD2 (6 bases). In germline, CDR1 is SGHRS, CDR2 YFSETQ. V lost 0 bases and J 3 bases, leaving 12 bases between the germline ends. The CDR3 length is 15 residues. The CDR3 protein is CASSLEFSGKETQYF. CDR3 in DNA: TGCGCCAGCAGCTTGGAGTTTAGCGGAAAAGAGACCCAGTACTTC.

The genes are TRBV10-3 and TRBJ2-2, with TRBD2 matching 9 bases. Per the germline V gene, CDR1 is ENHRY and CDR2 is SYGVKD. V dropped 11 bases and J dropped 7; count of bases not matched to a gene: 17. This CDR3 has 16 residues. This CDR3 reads CASGSGGGFGIGELFF. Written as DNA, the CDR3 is TGTGCCTCGGGTAGCGGGGGCGGTTTCGGGATCGGGGAGCTGTTTTTT.

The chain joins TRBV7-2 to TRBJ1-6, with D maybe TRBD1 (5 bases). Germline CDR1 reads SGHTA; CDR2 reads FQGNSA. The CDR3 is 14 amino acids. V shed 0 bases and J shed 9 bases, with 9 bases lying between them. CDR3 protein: CASSLATGGSPLHF. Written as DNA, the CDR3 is TGTGCCAGCAGCTTAGCCACTGGGGGTTCACCCCTCCACTTT.

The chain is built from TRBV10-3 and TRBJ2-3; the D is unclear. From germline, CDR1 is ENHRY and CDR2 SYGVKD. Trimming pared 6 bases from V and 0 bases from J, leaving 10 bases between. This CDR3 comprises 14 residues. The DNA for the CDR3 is TGTGCCATCAGAGGACGACGTAGCACAGATACGCAGTATTTT. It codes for CAIRGRRSTDTQYF.

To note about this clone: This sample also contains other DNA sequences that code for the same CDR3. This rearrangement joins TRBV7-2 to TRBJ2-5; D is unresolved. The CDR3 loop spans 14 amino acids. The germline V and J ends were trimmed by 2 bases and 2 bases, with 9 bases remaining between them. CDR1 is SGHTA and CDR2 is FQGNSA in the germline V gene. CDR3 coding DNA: TGTGCCAGCAGCTTATCCAGATCGCAAGAGACCCAGTACTTC. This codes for CASSLSRSQETQYF. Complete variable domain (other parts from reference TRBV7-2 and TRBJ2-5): GAGVSQSPSNKVTEKGKDVELRCDPISGHTALYWYRQSLGQGLEFLIYFQGNSAPDKSGLPSDRFSAERTGGSVSTLTIQRTQQEDSAVYLCASSLSRSQETQYFGPGTRLLVL.

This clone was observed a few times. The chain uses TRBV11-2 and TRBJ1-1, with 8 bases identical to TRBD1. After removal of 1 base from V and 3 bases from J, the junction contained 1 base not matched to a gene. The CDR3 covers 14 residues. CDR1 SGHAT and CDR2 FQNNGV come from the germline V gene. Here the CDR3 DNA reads TGTGCCAGCAGCTTAGGGACAGGGCACACTGAAGCTTTCTTT. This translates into CASSLGTGHTEAFF.

The DNA of the CDR3 is TGTGCCAGCAGCGCGTTGCTAGCGGGAAAAGAGACCCAGTACTTC. As protein: CASSALLAGKETQYF. The V and J genes are TRBV7-9 and TRBJ2-5; 9 bases align to TRBD2. The germline V gene encodes CDR1 SEHNR and CDR2 FQNEAQ (reference sequence). The trim removed 5 bases at V and 3 bases at J, leaving 7 bases unmatched. The length of the CDR3 is 15 residues.

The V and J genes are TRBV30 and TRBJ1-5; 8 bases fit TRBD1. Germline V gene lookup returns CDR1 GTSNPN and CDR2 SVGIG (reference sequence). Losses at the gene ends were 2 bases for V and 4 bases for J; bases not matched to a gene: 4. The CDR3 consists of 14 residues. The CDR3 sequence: CAWSYTGGNQPQHF. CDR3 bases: TGTGCCTGGAGTTACACAGGGGGTAATCAGCCCCAGCATTTT. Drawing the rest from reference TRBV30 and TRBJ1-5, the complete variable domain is SQTIHQWPATLVQPVGSPLSLECTVEGTSNPNLYWYRQAAGRGLQLLFYSVGIGQISSEVPQNLSASRPQDRQFILSSKKLLLSDSGFYLCAWSYTGGNQPQHFGDGTRLSIL.

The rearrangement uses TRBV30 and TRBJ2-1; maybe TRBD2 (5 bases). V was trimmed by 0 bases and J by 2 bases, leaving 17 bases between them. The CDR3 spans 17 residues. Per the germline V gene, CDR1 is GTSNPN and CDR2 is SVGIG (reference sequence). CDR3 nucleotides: TGTGCCTGGAGTGTATATGTACGAGGGAACCCCTACAATGAGCAGTTCTTC. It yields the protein CAWSVYVRGNPYNEQFF.

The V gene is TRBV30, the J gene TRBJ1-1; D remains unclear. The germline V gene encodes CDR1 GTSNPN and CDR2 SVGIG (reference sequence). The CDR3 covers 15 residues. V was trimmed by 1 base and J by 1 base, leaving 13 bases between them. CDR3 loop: CAWSEVTLPNTEAFF. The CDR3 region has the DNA TGTGCCTGGAGTGAAGTTACCCTCCCGAACACTGAAGCTTTCTTT. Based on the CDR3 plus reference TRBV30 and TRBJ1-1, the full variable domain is SQTIHQWPATLVQPVGSPLSLECTVEGTSNPNLYWYRQAAGRGLQLLFYSVGIGQISSEVPQNLSASRPQDRQFILSSKKLLLSDSGFYLCAWSEVTLPNTEAFFGQGTRLTVV.

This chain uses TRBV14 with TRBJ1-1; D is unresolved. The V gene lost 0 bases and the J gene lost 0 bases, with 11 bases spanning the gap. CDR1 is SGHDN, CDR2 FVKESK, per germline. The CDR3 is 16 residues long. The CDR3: CASSQEGYSLNTEAFF. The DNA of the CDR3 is TGTGCCAGCAGCCAAGAGGGATACAGCTTGAACACTGAAGCTTTCTTT.